These T cell receptor beta chains were read from a single sample in a study of T cell repertoires in cytomegalovirus infection. Using its own MiXCR run on the reads, TCRdb lists one record per CDR3 protein. The sample lists around 310,000 distinct CDR3 sequences, about a sixth occurring once. Sequencing was performed on PBMCs. The receptors originated from a human donor in good health (CMV status not recorded). Some clones in this sample may be carry-over from other donors' samples. The CDR3 runs from the conserved cysteine through the conserved F or W. A D gene is named only where the DNA matches it firmly. Some rows have no size entry. The others give once, few or many, or a class for an expanded clone.

V	D	J	size	length	DNA	CDR3
TRBV4-3	NA	TRBJ2-5	many	14	TGCGCCAGCAGCCAAGATGCGGGGCAAGAGACCCAGTACTTC	CASSQDAGQETQYF
TRBV4-1	NA	TRBJ2-2	NA	16	TGCGCCAGCAGCCAAGATCCGGAGGCAGGCACCGGGGAGCTGTTTTTT	CASSQDPEAGTGELFF
TRBV7-6	TRBD1	TRBJ1-4	few	13	TGTGCCAGCAGTCGACAGGGCGTGGAAAAACTGTTTTTT	CASSRQGVEKLFF
TRBV28	TRBD1	TRBJ2-5	many	14	TGTGCCAGCAGTACGAGGGGGCTTAGTGAGACCCAGTACTTC	CASSTRGLSETQYF
TRBV6-5	NA	TRBJ1-1	NA	13	TGTGCCAGCAGTGAAGATGGGCAAACTGAAGCTTTCTTT	CASSEDGQTEAFF
TRBV5-6	TRBD1	TRBJ1-1	NA	14	TGTGCCAGCAGCCTCAGGGGGGTAAGGACTGAAGCTTTCTTT	CASSLRGVRTEAFF
TRBV7-8	TRBD2	TRBJ2-3	many	13	TGTGCCAGCAGTGGGCGGGGGGACGATACGCAGTATTTT	CASSGRGDDTQYF
TRBV27	TRBD2	TRBJ2-1	few	14	TGTGCCAGCAGTTTTCAAACTAGCGGCAATGAGCAGTTCTTC	CASSFQTSGNEQFF
TRBV5-6	NA	TRBJ2-4	NA	16	TGTGCCAGCAGCAAAGATTCGGGACGATTTGGGAACATTCAGTACTTC	CASSKDSGRFGNIQYF
TRBV7-2	NA	TRBJ1-4	many	15	TGTGCCAGCAGCCGCCTCGGCAGGATGAATGAAAAACTGTTTTTT	CASSRLGRMNEKLFF
TRBV5-1	TRBD2	TRBJ2-4	NA	16	TGCGCCAGCAGCTTGGACGCGGGGGGGCCGGTAGCCATTCAGTACTTC	CASSLDAGGPVAIQYF
TRBV6-6	TRBD1	TRBJ2-2	NA	12	TGTGCCACCCTGACAGGGCCCGGGGAGCTGTTTTTT	CATLTGPGELFF
TRBV5-1	TRBD1	TRBJ1-1	few	17	TGCGCCAGCACCCTCGGACCCGGGACAGCCATGAACACTGAAGCTTTCTTT	CASTLGPGTAMNTEAFF
TRBV12-3/TRBV12-4	NA	TRBJ1-2	many	13	TGTGCCAGCAGTTTTAAGGGTTCCTATGGCTACACCTTC	CASSFKGSYGYTF
TRBV7-9	TRBD1	TRBJ1-1	few	15	TGTGCCAGCAGCCAAAGACAGGGTCGGAGCACTGAAGCTTTCTTT	CASSQRQGRSTEAFF